Listed below are T cell receptor beta chains from one sample, sequenced in a study of blood T cells in healthy people across ages. TCRdb itself ran the 5' RACE reads through MiXCR, one entry per CDR3 protein. The sample includes 1.5 million to 2 million distinct CDR3 sequences, less than 50% of them seen just once. Source material: blood. Receptors were obtained from a woman aged 40 to 50 in good health. CDR3s include the opening cysteine and the closing phenylalanine or tryptophan. Fields, in order: V gene, D gene, clone size, CDR3 length, J gene, CDR3 DNA, CDR3 protein. D genes are given only for firm matches. Size is stated for part of the rows, as once, few or many counts, or as a class when the clone is expanded.

V gene: TRBV5-1
D gene: -
clone size: -
CDR3 length: 14
J gene: TRBJ1-1
CDR3 DNA: TGCGCCAGTCATCTCGGACATCCGAACACTGAAGCTTTCTTT
CDR3 protein: CASHLGHPNTEAFF

V gene: TRBV20-1
D gene: -
clone size: -
CDR3 length: 18
J gene: TRBJ1-5
CDR3 DNA: TGCAGTGCTAGCACCGGTGCCAGGGTTCTAATGAGCAATCAGCCCCAGCATTTT
CDR3 protein: CSASTGARVLMSNQPQHF

V gene: TRBV5-1
D gene: -
clone size: -
CDR3 length: 14
J gene: TRBJ2-5
CDR3 DNA: TGCGCCAGCAGCTGGGGGAACCCTCGGGATGAGCAGTACTTC
CDR3 protein: CASSWGNPRDEQYF

V gene: TRBV5-1
D gene: TRBD1
clone size: -
CDR3 length: 14
J gene: TRBJ2-5
CDR3 DNA: TGCGCCAGCCATACCAATACAGGGGGAGAGACCCAGTACTTC
CDR3 protein: CASHTNTGGETQYF

V gene: TRBV24-1
D gene: -
clone size: -
CDR3 length: 14
J gene: TRBJ2-5
CDR3 DNA: TGTGCCACCAGTGATTTACGGTCTGGAGAGACCCAGTACTTC
CDR3 protein: CATSDLRSGETQYF

V gene: TRBV5-1
D gene: TRBD1
clone size: -
CDR3 length: 16
J gene: TRBJ2-3
CDR3 DNA: TGCGCCAGCAGCTTGGAAGGACAGGGGGTCACAGATACGCAGTATTTT
CDR3 protein: CASSLEGQGVTDTQYF

V gene: TRBV20-1
D gene: TRBD1
clone size: once
CDR3 length: 16
J gene: TRBJ2-3
CDR3 DNA: TGCAGTGCTAGTGTGGGGCGACAGGGGCCCTCGGATACGCAGTATTTT
CDR3 protein: CSASVGRQGPSDTQYF

V gene: TRBV7-2
D gene: -
clone size: -
CDR3 length: 15
J gene: TRBJ2-3
CDR3 DNA: TGTGCCAGCAGTACTACGGGACAAACCACAGATACGCAGTATTTT
CDR3 protein: CASSTTGQTTDTQYF

V gene: TRBV7-2
D gene: TRBD1
clone size: -
CDR3 length: 13
J gene: TRBJ2-5
CDR3 DNA: TGTGCCAGCACCAGACAGGGGATAGGGACCCAGTACTTC
CDR3 protein: CASTRQGIGTQYF

V gene: TRBV10-3
D gene: TRBD2
clone size: few
CDR3 length: 14
J gene: TRBJ2-7
CDR3 DNA: TGTGCCATCAGTGACCCAGCGGGGAACTACGAGCAGTACTTC
CDR3 protein: CAISDPAGNYEQYF

V gene: TRBV9
D gene: -
clone size: -
CDR3 length: 15
J gene: TRBJ1-2
CDR3 DNA: TGTGCCAGCAGCGTAGGTAGGGGGTTGCGGGAGAACTACACCTTC
CDR3 protein: CASSVGRGLRENYTF

V gene: TRBV9
D gene: TRBD2
clone size: -
CDR3 length: 15
J gene: TRBJ2-7
CDR3 DNA: TGTGCCAGCAGCGTAAGGGCGGGGGGTTCCTACGAGCAGTACTTC
CDR3 protein: CASSVRAGGSYEQYF

V gene: TRBV4-2
D gene: TRBD1
clone size: -
CDR3 length: 16
J gene: TRBJ1-2
CDR3 DNA: TGTGCCAGCAGCCAAGAAGCCAGGGGGCGCGACTATGGCTACACCTTC
CDR3 protein: CASSQEARGRDYGYTF

V gene: TRBV4-3
D gene: -
clone size: few
CDR3 length: 16
J gene: TRBJ2-7
CDR3 DNA: TGCGCCAGCAGCCAAGATAGGGAAAAAATTTCCTACGAGCAGTACTTC
CDR3 protein: CASSQDREKISYEQYF

V gene: TRBV27
D gene: TRBD2
clone size: once
CDR3 length: 19
J gene: TRBJ2-5
CDR3 DNA: TGTGCCAGCAGTTTACGTAGCGGGGGGTCTGAGCCCCTCCAAGAGACCCAGTACTTC
CDR3 protein: CASSLRSGGSEPLQETQYF

V gene: TRBV4-2
D gene: TRBD1
clone size: few
CDR3 length: 14
J gene: TRBJ2-7
CDR3 DNA: TGTGCCAGCAGCCAGGTACAGGGGGGTCACGAGCAGTACTTC
CDR3 protein: CASSQVQGGHEQYF